The T cell receptor beta chain under discussion was sequenced for a study of blood T cell repertoires in COVID-19. As for the study in general: Donors in the United States, Italy and Spain gave samples during acute or convalescent COVID-19. In each case, the material was cDNA or gDNA derived from T cells, B-cell-depleted T cells, or PBMCs.

Original data processing: Cell counts per sample came from amplifying reference gene primers. Profiled with immunoSEQ multiplex PCR; TCRdb holds only in-frame clones, not every one. The V and J calls and the clone size are those of that table, but D and trimming were determined from the DNA. This repertoire shows about 120,000 clones, around 87% found once; its top ten account for roughly 29%. The CDR3 covers 17 residues. Germline assignment: CDR1 LNHNV and CDR2 YYDKDF (reference sequence). The V end was cut by 0 bases, the J end by 2 bases, with 11 bases between. The origin of this receptor is a woman between 65 and 79 years old with acute or convalescent COVID-19. Sequencing was performed on peripheral blood. This chain links TRBV15 with TRBJ2-6, with D perhaps matching TRBD2 (7 bases). In DNA form, the CDR3 reads TGTGCCACCAGCAGAGATGAGGGGGGGCCTGGGGCCAACGTCCTGACTTTC. It specifies CATSRDEGGPGANVLTF.